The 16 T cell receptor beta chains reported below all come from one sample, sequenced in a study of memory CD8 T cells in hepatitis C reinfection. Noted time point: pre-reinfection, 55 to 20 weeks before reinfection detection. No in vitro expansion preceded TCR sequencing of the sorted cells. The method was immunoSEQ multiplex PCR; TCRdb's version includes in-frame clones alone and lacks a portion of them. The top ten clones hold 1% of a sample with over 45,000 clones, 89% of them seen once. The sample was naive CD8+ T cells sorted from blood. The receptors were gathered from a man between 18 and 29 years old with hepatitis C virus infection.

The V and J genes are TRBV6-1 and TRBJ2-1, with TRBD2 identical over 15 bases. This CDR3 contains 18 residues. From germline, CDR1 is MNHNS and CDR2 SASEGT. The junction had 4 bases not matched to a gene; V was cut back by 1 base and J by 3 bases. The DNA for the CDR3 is TGTGCCAGCAGTGAAGGCGGGACTAGCGGGAGGATCTACAATGAGCAGTTCTTC. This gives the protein CASSEGGTSGRIYNEQFF.

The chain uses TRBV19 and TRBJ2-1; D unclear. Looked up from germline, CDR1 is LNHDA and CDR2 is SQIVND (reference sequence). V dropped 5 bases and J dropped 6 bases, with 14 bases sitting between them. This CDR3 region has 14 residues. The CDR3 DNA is TGTGCCAGTAGTTTTCCCATCTCCAGCAATGAGCAGTTCTTC. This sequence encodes CASSFPISSNEQFF. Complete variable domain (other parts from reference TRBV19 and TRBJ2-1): DGGITQSPKYLFRKEGQNVTLSCEQNLNHDAMYWYRQDPGQGLRLIYYSQIVNDFQKGDIAEGYSVSREKKESFPLTVTSAQKNPTAFYLCASSFPISSNEQFFGPGTRLTVL.

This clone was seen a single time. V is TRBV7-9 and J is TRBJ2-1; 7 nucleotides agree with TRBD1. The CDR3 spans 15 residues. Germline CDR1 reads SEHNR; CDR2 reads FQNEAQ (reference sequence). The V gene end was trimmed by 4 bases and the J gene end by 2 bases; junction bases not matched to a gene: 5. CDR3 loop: CASSSRTGTYNEQFF. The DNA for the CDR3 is TGTGCCAGCAGCTCCCGGACAGGAACCTACAATGAGCAGTTCTTC.

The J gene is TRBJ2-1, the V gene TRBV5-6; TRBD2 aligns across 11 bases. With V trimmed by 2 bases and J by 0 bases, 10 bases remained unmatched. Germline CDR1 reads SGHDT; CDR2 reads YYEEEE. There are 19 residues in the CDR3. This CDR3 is CASSLPTSGAESSYNEQFF. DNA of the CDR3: TGTGCCAGCAGCTTACCGACTAGCGGGGCGGAAAGCTCCTACAATGAGCAGTTCTTC. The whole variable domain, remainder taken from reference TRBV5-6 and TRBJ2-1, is DAGVTQSPTHLIKTRGQQVTLRCSPKSGHDTVSWYQQALGQGPQFIFQYYEEEERQRGNFPDRFSGHQFPNYSSELNVNALLLGDSALYLCASSLPTSGAESSYNEQFFGPGTRLTVL.

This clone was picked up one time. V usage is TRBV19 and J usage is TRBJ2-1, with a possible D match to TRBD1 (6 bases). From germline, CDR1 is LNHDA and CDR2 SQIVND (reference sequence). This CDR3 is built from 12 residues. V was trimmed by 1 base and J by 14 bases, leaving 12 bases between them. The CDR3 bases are TGTGCCAGTAGTATAGGGGGGCAACCAAAGTTCTTC. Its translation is CASSIGGQPKFF.

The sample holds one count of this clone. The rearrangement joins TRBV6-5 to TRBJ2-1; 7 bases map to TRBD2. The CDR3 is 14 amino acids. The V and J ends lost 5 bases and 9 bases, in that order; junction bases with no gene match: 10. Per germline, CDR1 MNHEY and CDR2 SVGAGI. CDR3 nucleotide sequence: TGTGCCAGCAGTGACTTAGGACTAGGGAGTGAGCAGTTCTTC. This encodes CASSDLGLGSEQFF.

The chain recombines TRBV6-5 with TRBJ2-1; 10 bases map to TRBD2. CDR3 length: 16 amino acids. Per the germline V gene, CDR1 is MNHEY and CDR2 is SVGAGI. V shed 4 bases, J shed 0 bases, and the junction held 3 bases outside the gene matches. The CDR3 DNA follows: TGTGCCAGCAGTTCCGCTAGCGGGAGCTCCTACAATGAGCAGTTCTTC. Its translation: CASSSASGSSYNEQFF.

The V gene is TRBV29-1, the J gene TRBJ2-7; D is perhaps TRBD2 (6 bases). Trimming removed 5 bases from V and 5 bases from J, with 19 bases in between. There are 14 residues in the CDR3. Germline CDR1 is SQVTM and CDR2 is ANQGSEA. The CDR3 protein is CSVWGEAGHDEQYV. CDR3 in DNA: TGCAGCGTTTGGGGGGAGGCAGGGCACGACGAGCAGTACGTC.

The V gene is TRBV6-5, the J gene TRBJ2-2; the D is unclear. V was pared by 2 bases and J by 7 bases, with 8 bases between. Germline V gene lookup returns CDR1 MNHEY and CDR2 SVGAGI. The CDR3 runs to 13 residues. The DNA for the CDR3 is TGTGCCAGCAGTTACACCCCGGGCGGGGAGCTGTTTTTT. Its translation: CASSYTPGGELFF.

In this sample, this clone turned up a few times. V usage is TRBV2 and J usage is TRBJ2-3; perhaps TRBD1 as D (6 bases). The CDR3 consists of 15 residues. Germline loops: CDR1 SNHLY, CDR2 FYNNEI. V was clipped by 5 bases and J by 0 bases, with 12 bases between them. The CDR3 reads CASSRQELSTDTQYF. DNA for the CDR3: TGTGCCAGCAGTCGACAGGAGCTTAGCACAGATACGCAGTATTTT.

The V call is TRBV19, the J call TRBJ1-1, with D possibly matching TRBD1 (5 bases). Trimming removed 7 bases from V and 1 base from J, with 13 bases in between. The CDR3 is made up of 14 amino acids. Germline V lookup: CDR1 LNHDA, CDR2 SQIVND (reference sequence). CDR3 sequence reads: CASKSGGGNTEAFF. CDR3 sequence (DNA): TGTGCCAGTAAATCCGGGGGTGGGAACACTGAAGCTTTCTTT.

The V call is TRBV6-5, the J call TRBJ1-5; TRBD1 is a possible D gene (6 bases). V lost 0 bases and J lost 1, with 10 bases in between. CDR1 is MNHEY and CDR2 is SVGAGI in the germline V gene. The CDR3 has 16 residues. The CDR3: CASSYSRQGSNQPQHF. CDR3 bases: TGTGCCAGCAGTTACTCGAGGCAGGGGAGCAATCAGCCCCAGCATTTT.

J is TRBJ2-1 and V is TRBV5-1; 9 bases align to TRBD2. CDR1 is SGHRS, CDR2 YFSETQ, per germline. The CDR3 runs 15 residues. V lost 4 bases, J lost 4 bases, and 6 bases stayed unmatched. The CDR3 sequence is CASSPGTSRYNEQFF. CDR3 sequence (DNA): TGCGCCAGCAGCCCCGGGACTAGCAGATACAATGAGCAGTTCTTC.

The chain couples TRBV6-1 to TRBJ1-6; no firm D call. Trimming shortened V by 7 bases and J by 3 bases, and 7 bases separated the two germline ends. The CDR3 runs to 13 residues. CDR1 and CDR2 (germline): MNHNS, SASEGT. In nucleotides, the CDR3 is TGTGCCAGCACCATTAGCTATAATTCACCCCTCCACTTT. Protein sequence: CASTISYNSPLHF.

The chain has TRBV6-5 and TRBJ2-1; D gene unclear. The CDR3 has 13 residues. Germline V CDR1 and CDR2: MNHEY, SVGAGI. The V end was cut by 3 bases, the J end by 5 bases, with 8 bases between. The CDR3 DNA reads TGTGCCAGCAGTTATTACCGGGACAATGAGCAGTTCTTC. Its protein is CASSYYRDNEQFF.

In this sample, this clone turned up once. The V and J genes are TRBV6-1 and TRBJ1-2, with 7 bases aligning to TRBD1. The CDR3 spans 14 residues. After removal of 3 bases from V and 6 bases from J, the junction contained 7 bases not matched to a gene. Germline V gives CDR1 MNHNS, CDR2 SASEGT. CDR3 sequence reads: CASSDFTGANGYTF. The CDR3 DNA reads TGTGCCAGCAGTGATTTCACAGGGGCGAATGGCTACACCTTC.